There are many counts of the clone carrying this TCR beta chain. The antigen is unknown. The data originate from a study of Ad26.COV2.S vaccination and SARS-CoV-2 variants. General observations from the study: The authors reported substantial breadth in spike-specific CD8+ and CD4+ T cell responses after vaccination. Possibly, TCR breadth and depth analyses underestimated total T cell responses.

Trimming pared 6 bases from V and 2 bases from J, leaving 8 bases between. CDR3 length: 12 residues. Germline CDR1 and CDR2: WNHNN and SYGVQD (reference sequence). Treatment indicated: about 20 received Ad26.COV2.S at low or high dose, single or two shots; a few received placebo; per-sample allocation not given. Collection of samples fell on day 63 after the first vaccine or placebo injection. Data came from immunoSEQ multiplex PCR; TCRdb stores just in-frame clones and leaves some out. This sample has more than 300,000 clones, with around 85% found just once. The clonotype originates from a person aged 18-65 years who received the Ad26.COV2.S COVID-19 vaccine or a placebo. This chain joins TRBV10-1 and TRBJ2-7, with D unresolved. This specimen consisted of peripheral blood, obtained in a trial of Ad26.COV2.S vaccine versus placebo. The CDR3 DNA follows: TGCGCCAGCAGGTCAGTCACCTACGAGCAGTACTTC. Amino acid sequence: CASRSVTYEQYF.